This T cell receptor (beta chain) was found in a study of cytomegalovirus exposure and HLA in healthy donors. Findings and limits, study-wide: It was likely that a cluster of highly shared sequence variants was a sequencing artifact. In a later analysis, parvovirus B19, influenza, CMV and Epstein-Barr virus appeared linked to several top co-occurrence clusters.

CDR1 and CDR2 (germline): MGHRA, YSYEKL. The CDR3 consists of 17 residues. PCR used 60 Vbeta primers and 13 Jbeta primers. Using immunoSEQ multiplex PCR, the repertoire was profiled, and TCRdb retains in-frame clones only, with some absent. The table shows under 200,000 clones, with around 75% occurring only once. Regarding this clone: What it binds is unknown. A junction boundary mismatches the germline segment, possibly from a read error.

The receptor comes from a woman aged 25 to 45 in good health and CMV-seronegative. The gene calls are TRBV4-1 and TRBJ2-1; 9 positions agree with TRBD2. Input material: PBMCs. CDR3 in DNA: TGCGCCAGCAGCCAAGTACTGAGCGGGAGGACCTACAATGATCAGTTCTTC. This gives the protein CASSQVLSGRTYNDQFF.